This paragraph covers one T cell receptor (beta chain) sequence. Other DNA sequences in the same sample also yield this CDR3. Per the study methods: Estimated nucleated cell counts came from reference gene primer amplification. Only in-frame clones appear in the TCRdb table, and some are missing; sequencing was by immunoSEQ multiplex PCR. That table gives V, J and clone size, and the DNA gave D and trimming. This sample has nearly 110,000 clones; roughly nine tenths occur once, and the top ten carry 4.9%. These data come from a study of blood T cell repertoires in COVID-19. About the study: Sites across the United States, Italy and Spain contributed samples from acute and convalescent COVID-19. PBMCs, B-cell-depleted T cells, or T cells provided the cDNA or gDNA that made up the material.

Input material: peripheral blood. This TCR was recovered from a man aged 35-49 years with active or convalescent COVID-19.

CDR3 in DNA: TGTGCCAGCGCGGGGAGCTCTGGAAACACCATATATTTT. Translation gives CASAGSSGNTIYF. The chain carries TRBV6-5 and TRBJ1-3; D is uncertain. Germline CDR1 reads MNHEY; CDR2 reads SVGAGI. This CDR3 contains 13 residues. Trimming cost V 8 bases and J 0 bases, with 8 bases left between them.